What follows describes a single TCR beta chain. This sample was included in a study of blood T cell repertoires in COVID-19. The assay was immunoSEQ multiplex PCR, and TCRdb's table has in-frame clones only and misses some. The table includes 95,000 to 100,000 clones, roughly four fifths detected once. Germline CDR1 is LNHDA and CDR2 is SQIVND (reference sequence). This CDR3 has 15 residues. V was clipped by 10 bases and J by 2 bases; unmatched bases: 10. Source material: peripheral blood. The TCR originated in a human donor in a cohort sampled during active COVID-19. The V and J genes are TRBV19 and TRBJ1-5; TRBD1 agrees at 8 bases. The CDR3 here is CATRPGGAGNQPQHF. CDR3 DNA: TGTGCCACTCGTCCAGGGGGCGCGGGCAATCAGCCCCAGCATTTT.